A selection of T cell receptor beta chains follows, all from one sample in a study of patients and donors after allogeneic stem cell transplantation. TCRdb analysed the RT-PCR reads with MiXCR anew, one entry per CDR3 protein. Here the sample spans about 200,000 distinct CDR3 sequences, 35% to 45% being singletons. What was sequenced was blood, either unsorted or a sorted T cell fraction (not recorded which). The receptors were gathered from a human donor who was either an allogeneic HSCT recipient or a stem cell or donor lymphocyte infusion donor (not recorded which). It is not recorded whose cells these are; they may come from a transplant donor. Each CDR3 is given with its conserved first and last residue. D genes are given only for firm matches. The size of a clone is reported for some rows only, either as once, few or many, or as a class for expanded clones.

size: -; D: TRBD1; J: TRBJ1-4; V: TRBV2; DNA: TGTGCCAGCCTGGACAGGACTAATGAAAAACTGTTTTTT; CDR3: CASLDRTNEKLFF
size: -; D: -; J: TRBJ2-3; V: TRBV5-1; DNA: TGCGCCAGCAGCTTTTTTGTTGGAACAGATACGCAGTATTTT; CDR3: CASSFFVGTDTQYF
size: -; D: -; J: TRBJ1-2; V: TRBV7-8; DNA: TGTGCCAGCAGCCCCACCAGGGTTGGGGGCTACACCTTC; CDR3: CASSPTRVGGYTF
size: -; D: -; J: TRBJ2-7; V: TRBV7-6; DNA: TGTGCCAGCAGCATACGACCGAGCTCCTACGAGCAGTACTTC; CDR3: CASSIRPSSYEQYF
size: once; D: -; J: TRBJ2-2; V: TRBV9; DNA: TGTGCCAGCAGCGTGGTAGGTGGGGCTTACACCGGGGAGCTGTTTTTT; CDR3: CASSVVGGAYTGELFF
size: -; D: -; J: TRBJ2-1; V: TRBV7-3; DNA: TGTGCCAGCAGCAACGGCGCGAGCTCCTACAATGAGCAGTTCTTC; CDR3: CASSNGASSYNEQFF
size: -; D: -; J: TRBJ1-6; V: TRBV4-1; DNA: TGCGCCAGCAGCCAAGATCCCTTACCCGGGGATGCTAGTTCACCCCTCCACTTT; CDR3: CASSQDPLPGDASSPLHF
size: -; D: -; J: TRBJ1-1; V: TRBV29-1; DNA: TGCAGCGTTGCCCCCTTCAGGGGAGTGAACACTGAAGCTTTCTTT; CDR3: CSVAPFRGVNTEAFF
size: -; D: -; J: TRBJ1-2; V: TRBV12-3/TRBV12-4; DNA: TGTGCCAGCAGTCCCCCCTTAGGGGAGGGCTATGGCTACACCTTC; CDR3: CASSPPLGEGYGYTF
size: -; D: -; J: TRBJ2-7; V: TRBV4-3; DNA: TGCGCCAGCAGCCAAGCAGCGGACAGTATCTACGAGCAGTACTTC; CDR3: CASSQAADSIYEQYF
size: few; D: -; J: TRBJ1-2; V: TRBV7-9; DNA: TGTGCCAGCAGCTCCGGGACGGCGTATGGCTACACCTTC; CDR3: CASSSGTAYGYTF
size: -; D: -; J: TRBJ1-1; V: TRBV28; DNA: TGTGCCAGCAGTTCGAGGGAGGGCACTGAAGCTTTCTTT; CDR3: CASSSREGTEAFF
size: -; D: -; J: TRBJ2-1; V: TRBV5-1; DNA: TGCGCCAGCATCAAGGGTAATGAGCAGTTCTTC; CDR3: CASIKGNEQFF
size: -; D: -; J: TRBJ1-2; V: TRBV18; DNA: TGTGCCAGCTCACCCGGCGCATCTAACTATGGCTACACCTTC; CDR3: CASSPGASNYGYTF
size: few; D: -; J: TRBJ1-3; V: TRBV4-1; DNA: TGCGCCAGCAGCCAAAACCAGGGGACTGGTGGAAACACCATATATTTT; CDR3: CASSQNQGTGGNTIYF
size: -; D: TRBD1; J: TRBJ1-2; V: TRBV10-3; DNA: TGTGCCATCAGAGAGGGACAGAGCGATGGCTACACCTTC; CDR3: CAIREGQSDGYTF
size: few; D: TRBD2; J: TRBJ2-5; V: TRBV29-1; DNA: TGCAGCGTTGAGGCTAGCGGAAAAGAGACCCAGTACTTC; CDR3: CSVEASGKETQYF
size: few; D: -; J: TRBJ1-2; V: TRBV15; DNA: TGTGCCACCAGCAGAGACCTCGACAAGCATGGCTACACCTTC; CDR3: CATSRDLDKHGYTF
size: few; D: -; J: TRBJ2-7; V: TRBV12-3/TRBV12-4; DNA: TGTGCCAGCAGCCTACAGGGAACCTACGAGCAGTACTTC; CDR3: CASSLQGTYEQYF
size: -; D: -; J: TRBJ1-5; V: TRBV27; DNA: TGTGCCAGCAGTGGTAAGGGGCTCCTGGGGCCCCAGCATTTT; CDR3: CASSGKGLLGPQHF
size: once; D: TRBD1; J: TRBJ1-6; V: TRBV12-3/TRBV12-4; DNA: TGTGCCAGCAGCCGGGGGACAGGAAATTCACCCCTCCACTTT; CDR3: CASSRGTGNSPLHF
size: -; D: TRBD2; J: TRBJ2-3; V: TRBV11-2; DNA: TGTGCCAGCAGCTTAATACAGCGGGGCCCAGATACGCAGTATTTT; CDR3: CASSLIQRGPDTQYF
size: -; D: TRBD1; J: TRBJ1-2; V: TRBV27; DNA: TGTGCCAGCAGTTTTCTGGGACAGGGGGTTTATGGCTACACCTTC; CDR3: CASSFLGQGVYGYTF
size: -; D: -; J: TRBJ1-1; V: TRBV12-3/TRBV12-4; DNA: TGTGCCAGCAGTTCCCGACAGAACACTGAAGCTTTCTTT; CDR3: CASSSRQNTEAFF
size: -; D: TRBD1; J: TRBJ1-1; V: TRBV10-3; DNA: TGTGCCATCAGTGGGGGAATCGGGACAGACCTTAGAAACACTGAAGCTTTCTTT; CDR3: CAISGGIGTDLRNTEAFF
size: -; D: -; J: TRBJ1-1; V: TRBV12-3/TRBV12-4; DNA: TGTGCCAGCAGTTTAGCGGACGGGAACACTGAAGCTTTCTTT; CDR3: CASSLADGNTEAFF